The 22 T cell receptor beta chains presented below share a single source sample, sequenced in a study of blood T cells in healthy people across ages (dated by TCRdb to 2013 to 2016). The library was produced with 5' RACE. The sample was run on an Illumina HiSeq 2500. A second PCR of roughly 7 to 12 cycles was run with a J-beta primer mix and a sample-barcoded 5' primer. Clones were called with MiXCR by TCRdb after fastp trimmed the public reads at Q25, and only in-frame beta chains were retained. When rows share a CDR3 protein, they turn into one entry using the most common DNA and genes. The sample table shows about 600,000 distinct CDR3 sequences, and around 48% are seen once. 20% to 25% of the sample goes to the ten largest clones. Material for sequencing was blood. These receptors were obtained from an elderly man in good health.

The chain uses TRBV10-3 and TRBJ1-1, with no clear D. Trimming removed 4 bases from V and 5 bases from J, with 17 bases in between. Germline assignment: CDR1 ENHRY and CDR2 SYGVKD. The CDR3 consists of 15 residues. Written as DNA, the CDR3 is TGTGCCATCAGTGTGACCCTAGCCGACGGGACTGAAGCTTTCTTT. Its protein is CAISVTLADGTEAFF.

On this clonotype itself: The junction does not match germline at one end; this may be a read error. The chain combines TRBV4-3 with TRBJ2-1; the match to TRBD1 covers 7 bases. CDR3 size: 16 residues. Germline CDR1 and CDR2: LGHNA and YSLEER. CDR3 nucleotide sequence: TGCGCCAGCAGCCAGAGGGAGACAGGGTCCTACGATGAGCAGTTCTTC. This codes for CASSQRETGSYDEQFF.

The chain employs TRBV5-1 and TRBJ2-7; TRBD2 aligns across 11 bases. Unmatched junction bases numbered 7, after V lost 4 bases and J lost 1 base. Germline loops: CDR1 SGHRS, CDR2 YFSETQ. The CDR3 totals 16 residues. Here the CDR3 reads CASSTPGTSGSYEQYF. CDR3 coding DNA: TGCGCCAGCAGCACCCCCGGGACTAGCGGTTCCTACGAGCAGTACTTC.

There are a few counts of this clonotype. V usage is TRBV4-3 and J usage is TRBJ2-3; D remains unclear. The CDR3 has 15 amino acids. The V end lost 2 bases, the J end lost 2 bases, and 11 bases lay between the germline ends. CDR1 LGHNA and CDR2 YSLEER come from the germline V gene. The CDR3 region is CASSQMGKDTDTQYF. DNA of the CDR3: TGCGCCAGCAGCCAAATGGGGAAGGACACAGATACGCAGTATTTT.

The CDR3 sequence is CASSQDWDGSYEQYF. The CDR3 DNA sequence: TGCGCCAGCAGCCAAGATTGGGACGGGAGCTACGAGCAGTACTTC. The gene calls are TRBV4-3 and TRBJ2-7; D possibly corresponds to TRBD2 (6 bases). Trimming left V 0 bases short and J 3 bases short, with 12 bases between. This CDR3 is 15 amino acids long. The germline V gene has CDR1 LGHNA and CDR2 YSLEER.

This chain uses TRBV7-2 with TRBJ2-1, with 7 bases lining up with TRBD1. This CDR3 has 14 residues. V trimming: 6 bases; J trimming: 10 bases; junction bases outside the gene matches: 12. CDR1 SGHTA and CDR2 FQGNSA come from the germline V gene. CDR3 loop: CASSQAVLGGEQFF. The CDR3 region has the DNA TGTGCCAGCAGTCAAGCGGTCCTAGGGGGCGAGCAGTTCTTC.

This clonotype was seen a handful of times. The rearrangement links TRBV25-1 to TRBJ1-4; weak D call: TRBD1 (5 bases). The ends were cut back, 1 base at V and 5 bases at J, with 11 bases in the middle. The germline gives CDR1 MGHDK, CDR2 SYGVNS. The CDR3 spans 15 residues. In nucleotides, the CDR3 is TGTGCCAGCAGTGAATTGGGCAGGGCAAATGAAAAACTGTTTTTT. Translated, it gives CASSELGRANEKLFF. Full variable domain (remainder filled in from reference TRBV25-1 and TRBJ1-4): EADIYQTPRYLVIGTGKKITLECSQTMGHDKMYWYQQDPGMELHLIHYSYGVNSTEKGDLSSESTVSRIRTEHFPLTLESARPSHTSQYLCASSELGRANEKLFFGSGTQLSVL.

J is TRBJ1-5 and V is TRBV4-1; 11 nucleotides align to TRBD1. The CDR3 length is 16 residues. With 3 bases clipped from V and 6 bases from J, the junction kept 7 bases outside the gene matches. CDR1 is MGHRA, CDR2 YSYEKL, per germline. The CDR3 region is CASSHREGQGGQPQHF. The CDR3 bases are TGCGCCAGCAGCCATCGGGAGGGACAGGGGGGTCAGCCCCAGCATTTT.

The rearrangement uses TRBV7-9 and TRBJ2-6; tentative D call: TRBD1 (5 bases). Trimming removed 2 bases at V and 0 bases at J, with 17 bases between. Germline V gene lookup returns CDR1 SEHNR and CDR2 FQNEAQ (reference sequence). This CDR3 is built from 19 residues. The CDR3 DNA reads as TGTGCCAGCAGCTTACTTCTTGACAGCGTAAGCTCTGGGGCCAACGTCCTGACTTTC. Encoded protein: CASSLLLDSVSSGANVLTF.

Remarks on this clonotype: One end of the junction does not line up with germline, which may come from a read error. This chain joins TRBV20-1 and TRBJ2-7; weak D call: TRBD2 (5 bases). The end of the DNA aligns better with TRBJ2-5, so the J call may be wrong. Germline loops: CDR1 DFQATT, CDR2 SNEGSKA (reference sequence). The CDR3 sequence is 16 residues long. In nucleotides, the CDR3 is TGCAGTGTTTACCCGCAGCGGAGCGTCCTCCAAGGGACCCAGTACTTC. This sequence encodes CSVYPQRSVLQGTQYF.

This clonotype was observed a handful of times. The junction and the germline gene differ at one end; a read error may be behind it. The J gene is TRBJ2-7, the V gene TRBV11-2, with D maybe TRBD1 (5 bases). This CDR3 is 15 amino acids long. Germline V gives CDR1 SGHAT, CDR2 FQNNGV. The CDR3 DNA reads TGTGCCAGCACCTTAACCCAAGGGGTTACCTACGAGCAGTACTTC. This gives the protein CASTLTQGVTYEQYF.

This clonotype turned up a few times. The chain has TRBV20-1 and TRBJ1-4; 11 bases match TRBD1. Germline CDR1 reads DFQATT; CDR2 reads SNEGSKA (reference sequence). J lost 7 bases, V lost 1 base, and 5 bases had no gene match. The CDR3 is 15 amino acids. The CDR3 DNA is TGCAGTGCTAGAGCCCCCGGGACAGGGGGTGAAAAACTGTTTTTT. The encoded protein is CSARAPGTGGEKLFF.

There are a few counts of this clonotype. V usage is TRBV10-3 and J usage is TRBJ1-2, with unresolved D. Germline-derived CDR1 and CDR2 are ENHRY and SYGVKD. V shed 3 bases and J shed 2 bases, with 7 bases lying between them. CDR3 size: 13 residues. The CDR3 nucleotides are TGTGCCATCAGTGATCCTCCGAACTATGGCTACACCTTC. It yields the protein CAISDPPNYGYTF.

This clonotype appeared a few times. The chain carries TRBV7-2 and TRBJ2-5, with a possible D match to TRBD2 (5 bases). The last part of the DNA fits TRBJ2-7 better; the J call may be wrong. Per the germline V gene, CDR1 is SGHTA and CDR2 is FQGNSA. The CDR3 extends over 13 amino acids. CDR3 nucleotides: TGTGCCAGCAGCTTAATCGCAGCGGACGAGCAGTACTTC. Translated, it gives CASSLIAADEQYF.

This clonotype has more than one count but fewer than ten. As DNA, the CDR3 is TGCAGTGCTAGGTCGGGACAGGGATCCTACAATGAGCAGTTCTTC. It encodes CSARSGQGSYNEQFF. The chain recombines TRBV20-1 with TRBJ2-1, with TRBD1 matching 9 bases. The V and J ends lost 3 bases and 1 base, in that order; junction bases with no gene match: 4. This CDR3 region has 15 residues. Germline CDR1 and CDR2: DFQATT and SNEGSKA (reference sequence).

The chain recombines TRBV28 with TRBJ2-3; tentatively, D is TRBD2 (5 bases). V was pared by 3 bases and J by 4 bases, with 14 bases between. This CDR3 contains 15 residues. Germline V gene data show CDR1 as MDHEN and CDR2 as SYDVKM. The DNA of the CDR3 is TGTGCCAGCAGTTTTGGTGGGAGTAGGGCAGATACGCAGTATTTT. The encoded protein is CASSFGGSRADTQYF.

The gene calls are TRBV2 and TRBJ1-6, with 7 bases identical to TRBD1. CDR1 and CDR2 from the germline V gene are SNHLY and FYNNEI. V lost 7 bases and J lost 7; bases outside the gene matches: 10. The CDR3 is made up of 15 amino acids. CDR3 amino acids: CASTPQGIGNSPLHF. In DNA form, the CDR3 reads TGTGCCAGCACTCCACAGGGGATTGGAAATTCACCCCTCCACTTT.

Concerning this clonotype itself: The junction departs from the called germline gene at one end, perhaps through a read error. The chain joins TRBV30 to TRBJ2-5; 7 nucleotides align to TRBD2. The CDR3 has 12 residues. Germline V CDR1 and CDR2: GTSNPN, SVGIG (reference sequence). CDR3 loop: CAGSVGVREQYF. The CDR3 bases are TGTGCCGGGAGTGTAGGGGTGCGGGAGCAGTACTTC. The whole variable domain, remainder taken from reference TRBV30 and TRBJ2-5, is SQTIHQWPATLVQPVGSPLSLECTVEGTSNPNLYWYRQAAGRGLQLLFYSVGIGQISSEVPQNLSASRPQDRQFILSSKKLLLSDSGFYLCAGSVGVREQYFGPGTRLLVL.

The chain recombines TRBV7-2 with TRBJ2-3; D is perhaps TRBD1 (6 bases). CDR1 and CDR2 from the germline V gene are SGHTA and FQGNSA. The germline V and J ends were trimmed by 0 bases and 6 bases, with 16 bases remaining between them. The CDR3 covers 16 residues. In DNA form, the CDR3 reads TGTGCCAGCAGCTTAGCGGGACATGGAAACGCGGATACGCAGTATTTT. Protein: CASSLAGHGNADTQYF.

The chain joins TRBV29-1 to TRBJ2-1; the D gene is possibly TRBD2 (7 bases). The CDR3 sequence is 12 residues long. The V gene lost 4 bases and the J gene lost 9 bases, with 13 bases spanning the gap. Germline loops: CDR1 SQVTM, CDR2 ANQGSEA. The CDR3 coding sequence is TGCAGCGTTGTTGGGGGCGGGGGTGAGCAGTTCTTC. This sequence encodes CSVVGGGGEQFF.

This clonotype was observed many times. V and J are TRBV7-9 and TRBJ1-5; D is perhaps TRBD1 (5 bases). This CDR3 is 12 amino acids long. V was trimmed by 5 bases and J by 7 bases, leaving 9 bases between them. Germline CDR1 reads SEHNR; CDR2 reads FQNEAQ (reference sequence). The CDR3 DNA reads as TGTGCCAGCAGCGACGGGGGGCAGCCCCAGCATTTT. Translating gives CASSDGGQPQHF. The full variable domain, rest sourced from reference TRBV7-9 and TRBJ1-5, is DTGVSQNPRHKITKRGQNVTFRCDPISEHNRLYWYRQTLGQGPEFLTYFQNEAQLEKSRLLSDRFSAERPKGSFSTLEIQRTEQGDSAMYLCASSDGGQPQHFGDGTRLSIL.

The J gene is TRBJ2-7, the V gene TRBV7-2; TRBD1 aligns across 8 bases. Germline loops: CDR1 SGHTA, CDR2 FQGNSA. V trimming: 6 bases; J trimming: 4 bases; junction bases outside the gene matches: 11. The CDR3 is 15 residues long. Here the CDR3 reads CASSQDRALWYEQYF. The CDR3 DNA reads as TGTGCCAGCAGTCAGGACAGGGCTCTATGGTACGAGCAGTACTTC.